This passage covers 18 T cell receptor beta chains from one sample sequenced in a study of blood T cells in healthy people across ages. Through a sample-barcoded 5' primer and a J-beta primer mix, a second PCR was run for roughly 6 to 12 cycles. TCRdb fed the 5' RACE reads into MiXCR, producing one record per CDR3 protein. The sample includes 920,000 or so distinct CDR3 sequences, 40% to 45% of them seen just once. The sample taken for sequencing was blood. The origin of the receptors is a woman in her fifties or sixties in good health.

The sample holds one count of this clonotype. The chain carries TRBV20-1 and TRBJ2-3; 7 positions match TRBD2. The CDR3 is 16 residues long. Germline assignment: CDR1 DFQATT and CDR2 SNEGSKA (reference sequence). Trimming cost V 7 bases and J 4 bases; bases outside gene matches: 17. The chain's CDR3 is CSGGRVTGGKSDTQYF. CDR3 DNA: TGCAGTGGGGGCAGGGTGACGGGAGGAAAATCAGATACGCAGTATTTT.

In this sample, this clonotype turned up a few times. For the CDR3, the DNA is TGCGCCAGCAGCCCAACGGGAGTAATGACAGATACGCAGTATTTT. Amino acids: CASSPTGVMTDTQYF. This chain connects TRBV5-1 to TRBJ2-3; weak D call: TRBD2 (6 bases). The length of the CDR3 is 15 residues. V was trimmed by 4 bases and J by 3 bases, leaving 15 bases between them. Germline V gene sequence: CDR1 SGHRS, CDR2 YFSETQ.

This clonotype was detected only a few times. This chain uses TRBV20-1 with TRBJ2-5; 9 positions agree with TRBD2. Trimming at V came to 6 bases and at J to 5 bases, leaving 16 bases not matched to a gene. This CDR3 contains 16 residues. The V gene's germline CDR1 is DFQATT and CDR2 SNEGSKA (reference sequence). The CDR3 DNA follows: TGCAGTGCGGAGAAACTAGCGGGCAGAGTCCGGGAGACCCAGTACTTC. Its translation: CSAEKLAGRVRETQYF.

The chain is built from TRBV7-9 and TRBJ2-7; 7 positions agree with TRBD2. The CDR3 is 12 residues long. CDR1 is SEHNR, CDR2 FQNEAQ, per germline (reference sequence). V was pared by 2 bases and J by 10 bases, with 5 bases of the junction left unmatched. CDR3 sequence: CASSLRGDPQYF. CDR3 DNA: TGTGCCAGCAGCTTACGGGGGGACCCTCAGTACTTC.

This chain links TRBV5-1 with TRBJ1-5, with D unresolved. Germline lookup yields CDR1 SGHRS and CDR2 YFSETQ. V lost 4 bases to trimming and J lost 1 base, with 12 bases between them. CDR3 size: 15 residues. This CDR3 reads CASSALAGSNQPQHF. CDR3 nucleotides: TGCGCCAGCAGCGCCCTGGCTGGAAGCAATCAGCCCCAGCATTTT. Drawing the rest from reference TRBV5-1 and TRBJ1-5, the complete variable domain is KAGVTQTPRYLIKTRGQQVTLSCSPISGHRSVSWYQQTPGQGLQFLFEYFSETQRNKGNFPGRFSGRQFSNSRSEMNVSTLELGDSALYLCASSALAGSNQPQHFGDGTRLSIL.

In regard to this clonotype: This may stem from a read error, because a much larger clone lies one nucleotide away. The rearrangement uses TRBV7-9 and TRBJ2-3, with 7 bases aligning to TRBD2. This CDR3 spans 16 amino acids. Germline CDR1 is SEHNR and CDR2 is FQNEAQ (reference sequence). The CDR3 coding sequence is TGTGCCGGCAGCTTAGGTCTAGCGGCTAGCACAGATACGCAGTATTTT. Translating it yields CAGSLGLAASTDTQYF. The whole variable domain, filled in from reference TRBV7-9 and TRBJ2-3, reads DTGVSQNPRHKITKRGQNVTFRCDPISEHNRLYWYRQTLGQGPEFLTYFQNEAQLEKSRLLSDRFSAERPKGSFSTLEIQRTEQGDSAMYLCAGSLGLAASTDTQYFGPGTRLTVL.

The rearrangement uses TRBV3-1 and TRBJ2-3; 14 positions match TRBD2. V lost 1 base, J lost 5 bases, and 2 bases stayed unmatched. Germline assignment: CDR1 LGHDT and CDR2 YNNKEL (reference sequence). This CDR3 has 16 residues. CDR3 sequence reads: CASSQGLAGGQDTQYF. The CDR3 DNA reads TGTGCCAGCAGCCAAGGACTAGCGGGAGGGCAAGATACGCAGTATTTT.

This clonotype was seen only a few times. The V call is TRBV7-3, the J call TRBJ2-5; possible D gene TRBD1, 5 bases. The CDR3 totals 13 residues. V was shortened by 1 base and J by 2 bases, with 5 bases between the two germline ends. Germline loops: CDR1 SGHTA, CDR2 FQGTGA. The CDR3 spells CASSLKGQETQYF. CDR3 DNA: TGTGCCAGCAGCTTAAAGGGGCAAGAGACCCAGTACTTC.

The chain carries TRBV3-1 and TRBJ2-1; 8 positions match TRBD2. J lost 4 bases, V lost 3 bases, and 5 bases had no gene match. CDR3 length: 15 residues. The germline CDR1 and CDR2 sequences are LGHDT and YNNKEL (reference sequence). As DNA, the CDR3 is TGTGCCAGCAGCCATCGAGCGGGAGTATACAATGAGCAGTTCTTC. This encodes CASSHRAGVYNEQFF.

The chain has TRBV7-8 and TRBJ2-7, with D perhaps TRBD2 (6 bases). The germline gives CDR1 SGHVS, CDR2 FQNEAQ. Between the trimmed V and J ends, which lost 1 base and 2 bases, there was a span of 15 bases. CDR3 length: 16 residues. The CDR3 loop reads CASSLGTTQGAYEQYF. The CDR3 nucleotides read TGTGCCAGCAGCTTAGGGACTACCCAAGGAGCCTACGAGCAGTACTTC.

In this sample, this clonotype turned up once. The chain combines TRBV2 with TRBJ2-1, with 8 bases fitting TRBD2. The trim removed 2 bases at V and 0 bases at J, leaving 15 bases unmatched. The CDR3 consists of 20 residues. Germline-derived CDR1 and CDR2 are SNHLY and FYNNEI. CDR3 sequence: CASSENRAGRAKGSYNEQFF. In DNA, the CDR3 is TGTGCCAGCAGTGAAAATAGGGCCGGGAGGGCCAAGGGCTCCTACAATGAGCAGTTCTTC.

The V and J genes are TRBV27 and TRBJ2-3; TRBD2 agrees at 7 bases. The CDR3 runs to 15 residues. In germline, CDR1 is MNHEY, CDR2 SMNVEV (reference sequence). Losses at the gene ends were 5 bases for V and 1 base for J; bases not matched to a gene: 6. The CDR3 coding sequence is TGTGCCAGCAGTCAGCGGGATCGGGGCACAGATACGCAGTATTTT. It yields the protein CASSQRDRGTDTQYF.

The rearrangement links TRBV7-9 to TRBJ2-5; perhaps TRBD1 as D (6 bases). This CDR3 is 15 amino acids long. CDR1 and CDR2 from the germline V gene are SEHNR and FQNEAQ (reference sequence). Trimming shortened V by 2 bases and J by 5 bases, and 15 bases separated the two germline ends. The CDR3 loop is CASSLFQGPGETQYF. Here the CDR3 DNA reads TGTGCCAGCAGCTTATTTCAGGGGCCGGGGGAGACCCAGTACTTC.

The chain joins TRBV15 to TRBJ2-7; D gene uncertain. Deletions cut 3 bases from V and 1 base from J, with 10 bases between. Germline V CDR1 and CDR2: LNHNV, YYDKDF (reference sequence). This CDR3 has 14 amino acids. CDR3 DNA: TGTGCCACCAGCAGCGACTCCAAGTCCTACGAGCAGTACTTC. Amino acid sequence: CATSSDSKSYEQYF.

The chain links TRBV27 to TRBJ2-1; 11 nucleotides agree with TRBD2. Germline V gene lookup returns CDR1 MNHEY and CDR2 SMNVEV (reference sequence). J gave up 5 bases and V 5 bases, and 8 bases lay outside the gene matches. This CDR3 spans 16 amino acids. The CDR3 spells CASSPHSSGGHNEQFF. The CDR3 nucleotides are TGTGCCAGCAGTCCCCACTCTAGCGGGGGGCACAATGAGCAGTTCTTC.

A remark on this clonotype: The junction departs from germline at one end; a sequencing error may be responsible. The CDR3 DNA sequence: TGTGCCAGCACTGAACGGCGTCTAGCGGGAGACAATGAGCAGTTCTTC. Protein product: CASTERRLAGDNEQFF. The J gene is TRBJ2-1, the V gene TRBV2, with 10 nucleotides matching TRBD2. CDR3 size: 16 residues. Germline V gene sequence: CDR1 SNHLY, CDR2 FYNNEI.

This chain joins TRBV12-3 or TRBV12-4 and TRBJ2-1; D tentatively reads TRBD1 or TRBD2 (6 bases each). Trimming cost V 3 bases and J 4 bases, with 19 bases left between them. CDR3 length: 17 residues. The CDR3 spells CASSLVWGAPTYNEQFF. CDR3 bases: TGTGCCAGCAGTTTGGTTTGGGGGGCACCTACTTACAATGAGCAGTTCTTC.

Note on this clonotype: This sequence may be a read error, since a much larger clone differs from it by one base. This chain joins TRBV29-1 and TRBJ2-1; 11 bases agree with TRBD2. The junction had 8 bases not matched to a gene; V was cut back by 6 bases and J by 10 bases. This CDR3 spans 13 amino acids. Per the germline V gene, CDR1 is SQVTM and CDR2 is ANQGSEA. CDR3 sequence reads: CSVLAGGRREQFF. CDR3 nucleotides: TGCAGCGTCCTAGCGGGAGGTCGCAGGGAGCAGTTCTTC.